Shown below are 17 T cell receptor beta chains from a single sample sequenced in a study of T cells after somatic rescue of genetic block. Assay: immunoSEQ multiplex PCR; the TCRdb copy retains only in-frame clones and omits some. Of around 52,000 clones in the sample, approximately 96% were seen once. The material sequenced was peripheral blood mononuclear cells (PBMCs). Receptors were obtained from a child less than two years old.

This chain uses TRBV5-4 with TRBJ2-7; 14 nucleotides agree with TRBD2. Germline V gene data show CDR1 as SGHNT and CDR2 as YYREEE (reference sequence). The CDR3 extends over 15 amino acids. Losses at the gene ends were 4 bases for V and 6 bases for J; bases not matched to a gene: 6. CDR3 residues: CASSPGLAGVGEQYF. The CDR3 DNA sequence: TGTGCCAGCAGCCCGGGACTAGCGGGAGTGGGCGAGCAGTACTTC.

The chain has TRBV6-4 and TRBJ2-3; 7 bases are shared with TRBD1. J gave up 2 bases and V 4 bases, and 6 bases lay outside the gene matches. CDR3 size: 15 residues. Per germline, CDR1 MRHNA and CDR2 SNTAGT. In nucleotides, the CDR3 is TGTGCCAGCAGTGTCGGGACAGACTCCACAGATACGCAGTATTTT. Its protein is CASSVGTDSTDTQYF.

The V call is TRBV7-2, the J call TRBJ2-3, with 10 bases identical to TRBD1. V lost 1 base, J lost 2 bases, and 3 bases stayed unmatched. CDR1 SGHTA and CDR2 FQGNSA come from the germline V gene. The CDR3 totals 16 residues. CDR3 protein: CASSLDGTGVTDTQYF. The DNA for the CDR3 is TGTGCCAGCAGCTTAGACGGGACAGGGGTCACAGATACGCAGTATTTT.

V usage is TRBV15 and J usage is TRBJ1-5; D gene ambiguous. Trimming cost V 1 base and J 1 base, with 2 bases left between them. The CDR3 has 13 amino acids. The germline V gene encodes CDR1 LNHNV and CDR2 YYDKDF (reference sequence). Here the CDR3 DNA reads TGTGCCACCAGCAGAGGCAGCAATCAGCCCCAGCATTTT. Amino acids: CATSRGSNQPQHF. Combining the CDR3 with reference TRBV15 and TRBJ1-5 gives the whole variable domain DAMVIQNPRYQVTQFGKPVTLSCSQTLNHNVMYWYQQKSSQAPKLLFHYYDKDFNNEADTPDNFQSRRPNTSFCFLDIRSPGLGDTAMYLCATSRGSNQPQHFGDGTRLSIL.

V is TRBV4-2 and J is TRBJ1-4; D remains ambiguous. The germline V gene has CDR1 LGHNA and CDR2 YNFKEQ. The CDR3 has 12 residues. With 6 bases removed from V and 8 bases from J, the gap between germline ends came to 10 bases. The CDR3: CASSTTAEKLFF. The CDR3 DNA sequence: TGTGCCAGCAGTACTACAGCCGAAAAACTGTTTTTT.

V usage is TRBV30 and J usage is TRBJ1-5, with D possibly being TRBD1 (5 bases). The CDR3 is 15 residues long. Trimming removed 3 bases from V and 0 bases from J, with 12 bases in between. CDR1 and CDR2 (germline): GTSNPN, SVGIG (reference sequence). The CDR3 nucleotides read TGTGCCTGGAGGGGGGGGGACGATAGCAATCAGCCCCAGCATTTT. Translated: CAWRGGDDSNQPQHF. The full variable domain, its missing parts supplied by reference TRBV30 and TRBJ1-5, is SQTIHQWPATLVQPVGSPLSLECTVEGTSNPNLYWYRQAAGRGLQLLFYSVGIGQISSEVPQNLSASRPQDRQFILSSKKLLLSDSGFYLCAWRGGDDSNQPQHFGDGTRLSIL.

The V gene is TRBV7-9, the J gene TRBJ2-3; D tentatively reads TRBD1 or TRBD2 (6 bases each). V dropped 0 bases and J dropped 9 bases, with 7 bases sitting between them. The CDR3 contains 12 residues. Germline V lookup: CDR1 SEHNR, CDR2 FQNEAQ (reference sequence). In nucleotides, the CDR3 is TGTGCCAGCAGCTTAGCCGGGGGCACGCAGTATTTT. Its protein product is CASSLAGGTQYF.

The chain joins TRBV28 to TRBJ2-4, with a possible D match to TRBD1 (5 bases). This CDR3 is 14 amino acids long. Trimming stripped 2 bases from V and 7 bases from J, with 12 bases between. Looked up from germline, CDR1 is MDHEN and CDR2 is SYDVKM. The CDR3 DNA reads TGTGCCAGCAGTTTACCAGGGATTATGAACATTCAGTACTTC. Its translation: CASSLPGIMNIQYF.

The V call is TRBV27, the J call TRBJ2-7, with D maybe TRBD2 (5 bases). The CDR3 spans 12 residues. Trimming took 11 bases from V and 5 from J, leaving 16 bases between them. Germline loops: CDR1 MNHEY, CDR2 SMNVEV (reference sequence). This chain's CDR3 is CAGGRASDEQYF. CDR3 in DNA: TGTGCCGGAGGAAGGGCTTCGGACGAGCAGTACTTC.

The V and J genes are TRBV5-1 and TRBJ2-3; 12 bases fit TRBD2. The CDR3 length is 16 residues. With 4 bases clipped from V and 2 bases from J, the junction kept 5 bases outside the gene matches. The germline V gene encodes CDR1 SGHRS and CDR2 YFSETQ. The CDR3 protein is CASSPRTSGTTDTQYF. In DNA, the CDR3 is TGCGCCAGCAGCCCTAGGACTAGCGGGACCACAGATACGCAGTATTTT. Full variable domain (rest looked up from reference TRBV5-1 and TRBJ2-3): KAGVTQTPRYLIKTRGQQVTLSCSPISGHRSVSWYQQTPGQGLQFLFEYFSETQRNKGNFPGRFSGRQFSNSRSEMNVSTLELGDSALYLCASSPRTSGTTDTQYFGPGTRLTVL.

J is TRBJ1-5 and V is TRBV28; D unresolved. This CDR3 contains 14 residues. The V end lost 2 bases, the J end lost 0 bases, and 5 bases lay between the germline ends. Germline V gene lookup returns CDR1 MDHEN and CDR2 SYDVKM. The CDR3 region is CASSLQYSNQPQHF. DNA of the CDR3: TGTGCCAGCAGTTTACAATATAGCAATCAGCCCCAGCATTTT.

The chain joins TRBV4-1 to TRBJ1-1; D unclear. The length of the CDR3 is 12 residues. The germline V gene encodes CDR1 MGHRA and CDR2 YSYEKL. V was pared by 1 base and J by 4 bases, with 4 bases between. The CDR3 protein is CASSQGRTEAFF. The DNA of the CDR3 is TGCGCCAGCAGCCAAGGACGCACTGAAGCTTTCTTT.

This sequence joins TRBV6-1 and TRBJ2-6; D gene uncertain. The CDR3 loop spans 15 amino acids. CDR1 MNHNS and CDR2 SASEGT come from the germline V gene. V lost 5 bases to trimming and J lost 0 bases, with 8 bases between them. CDR3 DNA sequence: TGTGCCAGCAGTCCACACCGCTCTGGGGCCAACGTCCTGACTTTC. Translation gives CASSPHRSGANVLTF.

J is TRBJ2-1 and V is TRBV5-4; 7 bases map to TRBD2. V gave up 1 base and J gave up 5 bases; unmatched junction bases: 0. Germline CDR1 and CDR2: SGHNT and YYREEE (reference sequence). This CDR3 spans 13 amino acids. CDR3 in DNA: TGTGCCAGCAGCTTGAGCGGGAACAATGAGCAGTTCTTC. Amino acid sequence: CASSLSGNNEQFF.

The rearrangement uses TRBV6-5 and TRBJ2-7; 7 nucleotides align to TRBD2. With 5 bases clipped from V and 0 bases from J, the junction kept 7 bases outside the gene matches. The CDR3 consists of 15 residues. CDR1 MNHEY and CDR2 SVGAGI come from the germline V gene. This CDR3 is CASSGLAEFSYEQYF. The CDR3 DNA sequence: TGTGCCAGCAGTGGCCTAGCGGAGTTCTCCTACGAGCAGTACTTC.

The rearrangement links TRBV28 to TRBJ2-3, with a weak D call TRBD2 (6 bases). Germline values: CDR1 MDHEN, CDR2 SYDVKM. The V gene lost 3 bases and the J gene lost 1 base, with 17 bases spanning the gap. The CDR3 has 17 residues. CDR3 DNA: TGTGCCAGCAGTTTGGGTTGGAGGGGCCGGGGCACAGATACGCAGTATTTT. Its protein is CASSLGWRGRGTDTQYF.

The V and J genes are TRBV7-9 and TRBJ2-7; D is tentatively TRBD1 or TRBD2 (5 bases each). Trimming cost V 3 bases and J 0 bases, with 15 bases left between them. Looked up from germline, CDR1 is SEHNR and CDR2 is FQNEAQ (reference sequence). The CDR3 has 16 amino acids. The CDR3 spells CASSLAPGRSSYEQYF. The CDR3 DNA is TGTGCCAGCAGCTTGGCACCGGGACGCAGCTCCTACGAGCAGTACTTC.